A single sample is the source of the 19 T cell receptor beta chains below, sequenced in a study of blood T cells in healthy people across ages. The second PCR ran about 7 to 12 cycles with a sample-barcoded 5' primer and J-beta primers. TCRdb recomputed calls from the 5' RACE reads with MiXCR, one row per CDR3 protein. The data show hundreds of thousands of distinct CDR3 sequences, just over 55% seen once. The specimen sequenced was blood. The receptors here all came from a man aged 40-50 years in good health.

The V call is TRBV6-1, the J call TRBJ2-1; D remains ambiguous. Per the germline V gene, CDR1 is MNHNS and CDR2 is SASEGT. Deletions cut 2 bases from V and 0 bases from J, with 8 bases between. The CDR3 runs to 15 residues. This CDR3 reads CASSEMGFSYNEQFF. CDR3 nucleotides: TGTGCCAGCAGTGAAATGGGCTTCTCCTACAATGAGCAGTTCTTC.

The V call is TRBV6-2 or TRBV6-3, the J call TRBJ2-7; tentatively, D is TRBD1 or TRBD2 (5 bases each). The CDR3 spans 16 residues. Germline CDR1 is MNHEY and CDR2 is SVGEGT. Between the trimmed V and J ends, which lost 6 bases and 2 bases, there was a span of 20 bases. CDR3 in amino acids: CASSPRGATETYEQYF. CDR3 nucleotides: TGTGCCAGCAGCCCCCGAGGGGCCACGGAGACCTACGAGCAGTACTTC.

The rearrangement links TRBV12-3 or TRBV12-4 to TRBJ2-2; D is unclear. CDR3 length equals 16 residues. Trimming cost V 3 bases and J 1 base, with 12 bases left between them. In DNA form, the CDR3 reads TGTGCCAGCAGTTTGGGGTCTATTAGGAACACCGGGGAGCTGTTTTTT. Protein product: CASSLGSIRNTGELFF.

The chain recombines TRBV20-1 with TRBJ2-5; 8 nucleotides align to TRBD1. CDR1 is DFQATT, CDR2 SNEGSKA, per germline (reference sequence). CDR3 size: 13 residues. With V trimmed by 6 bases and J by 9 bases, 12 bases remained unmatched. Here the CDR3 DNA reads TGCAGTGCCCAGGACAGGGTAATTTGGGCCCAGTACTTC. The encoded protein is CSAQDRVIWAQYF.

The chain employs TRBV11-2 and TRBJ2-5; D not resolved. The better agreement between TRBJ2-7 and the DNA end casts doubt on the J call. This CDR3 is 17 amino acids long. The germline V gene has CDR1 SGHAT and CDR2 FQNNGV. DNA for the CDR3: TGTGCCAGCAGCTTAGTTTCCTACATAGCTGCCTACTACGAGCAGTACTTC. This encodes CASSLVSYIAAYYEQYF.

J is TRBJ2-3 and V is TRBV7-6; D is ambiguous. V was clipped by 0 bases and J by 2 bases, with 9 bases between them. The CDR3 consists of 15 residues. Germline loops: CDR1 SGHVS, CDR2 FNYEAQ. The chain's CDR3 is CASSLADGFTDTQYF. The CDR3 region has the DNA TGTGCCAGCAGCTTAGCGGACGGATTCACAGATACGCAGTATTTT.

In regard to this clonotype: A much larger clone sits a single nucleotide away, making a read error possible. CDR3 residues: CASSLEYIQYF. The CDR3 coding sequence is TGTGCCAGCAGCTTAGAATACATTCAGTACTTC. V usage is TRBV7-2 and J usage is TRBJ2-7, with D hard to call. The DNA end is more similar to TRBJ2-4, so the J call may be wrong. From germline, CDR1 is SGHTA and CDR2 FQGNSA. The CDR3 is made up of 11 amino acids.

This clonotype has only a few counts. The chain employs TRBV10-3 and TRBJ2-5; D is undetermined. V shed 9 bases and J shed 3 bases, with 20 bases lying between them. Per the germline V gene, CDR1 is ENHRY and CDR2 is SYGVKD. The length of the CDR3 is 15 residues. For the CDR3, the DNA is TGTGCCATATCCGGGTCGGCTTCAGAGAAAGAGACCCAGTACTTC. Its protein product is CAISGSASEKETQYF.

This clonotype was seen only a few times. The CDR3 bases are TGTGCCAGCAGCTTCATCTTTCGGTGGGACACCGGGGAGCTGTTTTTT. This codes for CASSFIFRWDTGELFF. The V and J genes are TRBV7-2 and TRBJ2-2; no reliable D call. The CDR3 contains 16 residues. CDR1 and CDR2 from the germline V gene are SGHTA and FQGNSA. Trimming stripped 3 bases from V and 3 bases from J, with 14 bases between.

The V and J genes are TRBV5-1 and TRBJ2-5, with D perhaps matching TRBD1 or TRBD2 (5 bases each). Trimming removed 0 bases from V and 4 bases from J, with 19 bases in between. This CDR3 has 17 amino acids. CDR1 and CDR2 (germline): SGHRS, YFSETQ. CDR3 DNA: TGCGCCAGCAGCTTGGTCGGGGCCCGAGATGACGGAGAGACCCAGTACTTC. It is translated as CASSLVGARDDGETQYF.

The sample holds a few counts of this clonotype. The chain is built from TRBV6-4 and TRBJ1-2; D gene ambiguous. This CDR3 is 13 amino acids long. Deletions cut 6 bases from V and 7 bases from J, with 15 bases between. From germline, CDR1 is MRHNA and CDR2 SNTAGT. The CDR3 protein is CASSSDLWGGYTF. The DNA of the CDR3 is TGTGCCAGCAGCTCCGATCTGTGGGGTGGCTACACCTTC.

The rearrangement uses TRBV20-1 and TRBJ1-5, with TRBD1 matching 8 bases. The length of the CDR3 is 13 residues. J was trimmed by 6 bases and V by 0 bases; bases with no gene match: 1. The germline V gene encodes CDR1 DFQATT and CDR2 SNEGSKA (reference sequence). CDR3: CSARETGVQPQHF. For the CDR3, the DNA is TGCAGTGCTAGAGAGACAGGGGTTCAGCCCCAGCATTTT.

This clonotype was picked up one time. V is TRBV28 and J is TRBJ2-5; TRBD2 agrees at 13 bases. The DNA end is a closer match to TRBJ2-7, so the J assignment may be wrong. The CDR3 is 15 residues long. The germline gives CDR1 MDHEN, CDR2 SYDVKM. The CDR3 coding sequence is TGTGCCAGCAGTCCGACTAGCGGGGGGTACTACGAGCAGTACTTC. Its translation is CASSPTSGGYYEQYF.

CDR3 amino acids: CASSQTIGSGELFF. The CDR3, as DNA: TGTGCCAGCAGCCAAACCATAGGGTCCGGGGAGCTGTTTTTT. The chain uses TRBV14 and TRBJ2-2; no firm D call. Looked up from germline, CDR1 is SGHDN and CDR2 is FVKESK. The V gene lost 2 bases and the J gene lost 6 bases, with 10 bases spanning the gap. The CDR3 totals 14 residues.

The chain links TRBV6-5 to TRBJ1-2, with TRBD1 as a possible D gene (5 bases). The V gene lost 1 base and the J gene lost 2 bases, with 17 bases spanning the gap. There are 17 residues in the CDR3. Germline CDR1 reads MNHEY; CDR2 reads SVGAGI. The CDR3 sequence: CASSYLSRDTANYGYTF. DNA for the CDR3: TGTGCCAGCAGTTACTTGTCCAGGGATACGGCAAACTATGGCTACACCTTC.

The V gene is TRBV25-1, the J gene TRBJ1-1; D is possibly TRBD1 (5 bases). V shed 9 bases and J shed 4 bases, with 12 bases lying between them. This CDR3 has 12 amino acids. CDR1 is MGHDK and CDR2 is SYGVNS in the germline V gene. CDR3 region: CASKGTSTEAFF. In DNA form, the CDR3 reads TGTGCCAGTAAGGGGACGTCCACTGAAGCTTTCTTT.

The rearrangement uses TRBV7-2 and TRBJ2-5; 7 bases are a match to TRBD2. Near its end, the DNA agrees better with TRBJ2-7, so the J call may be wrong. Germline loops: CDR1 SGHTA, CDR2 FQGNSA. The CDR3 totals 15 residues. CDR3 loop: CASSLGGGTAYEQYF. CDR3 DNA sequence: TGTGCCAGCAGCCTGGGCGGGGGAACTGCCTACGAGCAGTACTTC.

In this sample, this clonotype turned up once. The chain combines TRBV28 with TRBJ1-4; TRBD1 matches at 7 bases. V shed 5 bases and J 2 bases; nucleotides not matched to a gene: 2. Germline lookup yields CDR1 MDHEN and CDR2 SYDVKM. The CDR3 length is 14 residues. The CDR3 sequence: CASSKTGTNEKLFF. The CDR3 region has the DNA TGTGCCAGCAGTAAGACAGGGACTAATGAAAAACTGTTTTTT. The entire variable domain, with the rest obtained from reference TRBV28 and TRBJ1-4, is as follows: DVKVTQSSRYLVKRTGEKVFLECVQDMDHENMFWYRQDPGLGLRLIYFSYDVKMKEKGDIPEGYSVSREKKERFSLILESASTNQTSMYLCASSKTGTNEKLFFGSGTQLSVL.

The rearrangement links TRBV28 to TRBJ2-7; TRBD2 aligns across 9 bases. Germline CDR1 is MDHEN and CDR2 is SYDVKM. Trimming cost V 4 bases and J 7 bases; bases outside gene matches: 11. This CDR3 contains 15 residues. DNA for the CDR3: TGTGCCAGCAGTTCCCGAGTAGCGGGAGCATGGGAGCAGTACTTC. The encoded protein is CASSSRVAGAWEQYF.